The TCR beta chain under discussion was sequenced for a study of shared clonotypes between healthy human individuals. Remarks on this clone: Its antigen remains unknown.

General study findings and limits: Large sequencing depth failed to make sorted-subset sequencing complete, rarefaction showed. Among donors, the sharing of clonotypes was expected to be influenced by sequencing depth.

In the study's own analysis: ImmunoSEQ output held junction-only sequences without quality scores, so filtering differed. Data came from immunoSEQ multiplex PCR; TCRdb stores just in-frame clones and leaves some out. D and trimming were read from the DNA, whereas the V and J calls and clone size are those reported in that table. The table has about 2.3 million clones, 92% seen once. V gave up 1 base and J gave up 10 bases, with 11 bases separating them. The CDR3 totals 12 residues. Germline values: CDR1 SGHNT, CDR2 YYREEE (reference sequence). The TCR comes from a young man in good health. Some clones in this sample may be carry-over from other donors' samples. Sequenced input: naive CD4+ T cells from PBMCs. Subset here: CD45RA+ positively selected. J is TRBJ1-1 and V is TRBV5-4; tentatively, D is TRBD1 (6 bases). The CDR3, as DNA: TGTGCCAGCAGCTTGCCAGGGGCTCTAGCTTTCTTT. Amino acids: CASSLPGALAFF.